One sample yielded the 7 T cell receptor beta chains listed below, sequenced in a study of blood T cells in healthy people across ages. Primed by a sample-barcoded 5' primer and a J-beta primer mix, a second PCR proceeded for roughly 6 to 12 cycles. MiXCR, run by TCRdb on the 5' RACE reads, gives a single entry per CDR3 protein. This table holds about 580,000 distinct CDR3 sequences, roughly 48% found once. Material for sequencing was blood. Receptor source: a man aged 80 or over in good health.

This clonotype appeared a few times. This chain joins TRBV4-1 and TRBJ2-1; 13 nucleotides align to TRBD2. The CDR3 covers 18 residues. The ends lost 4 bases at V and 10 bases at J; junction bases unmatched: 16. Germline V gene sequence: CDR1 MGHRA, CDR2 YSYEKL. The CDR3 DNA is TGCGCCAGCAGCCGATCCCCCAGCAGACTAGCGGGGGGTAACGAGCAGTTCTTC. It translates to CASSRSPSRLAGGNEQFF.

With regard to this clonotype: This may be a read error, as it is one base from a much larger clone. CDR3 protein: CASSYRDRANEQYF. As DNA, the CDR3 is TGTGCCAGCAGTTACCGGGACAGGGCCAATGAGCAGTACTTC. The rearrangement joins TRBV6-6 to TRBJ2-5, with 9 positions matching TRBD1. Germline CDR1 is MNHNY and CDR2 is SVGAGI (reference sequence). V was clipped by 2 bases and J by 11 bases; unmatched bases: 9. The CDR3 is 14 amino acids.

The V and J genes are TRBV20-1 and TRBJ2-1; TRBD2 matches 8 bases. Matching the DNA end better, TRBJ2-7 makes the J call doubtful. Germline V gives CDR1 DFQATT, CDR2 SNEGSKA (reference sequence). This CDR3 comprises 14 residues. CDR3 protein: CSAGYLSGVSEQYF. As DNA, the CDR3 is TGCAGTGCTGGATACCTTAGCGGGGTCTCTGAGCAGTACTTC.

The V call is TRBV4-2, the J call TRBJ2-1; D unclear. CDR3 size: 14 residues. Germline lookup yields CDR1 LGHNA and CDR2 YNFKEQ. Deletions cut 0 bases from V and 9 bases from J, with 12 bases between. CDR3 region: CASSQDTVVGEQFF. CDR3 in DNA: TGTGCCAGCAGCCAAGACACGGTAGTAGGTGAGCAGTTCTTC.

The CDR3 region has the DNA TGCGCCAGCAGCTTGGAAGCGGGGATAGATACGCAGTATTTT. Its translation is CASSLEAGIDTQYF. The chain joins TRBV5-1 to TRBJ2-3; 7 positions agree with TRBD2. CDR1 is SGHRS and CDR2 is YFSETQ in the germline V gene. V trimming: 0 bases; J trimming: 5 bases; junction bases outside the gene matches: 3. This CDR3 contains 14 residues.

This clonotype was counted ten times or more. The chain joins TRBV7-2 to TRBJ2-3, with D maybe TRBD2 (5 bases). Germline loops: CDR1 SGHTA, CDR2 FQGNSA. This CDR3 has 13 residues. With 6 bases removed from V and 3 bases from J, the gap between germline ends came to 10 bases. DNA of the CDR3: TGTGCCAGCAGTTTTTCGGGGACAGATACGCAGTATTTT. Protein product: CASSFSGTDTQYF.

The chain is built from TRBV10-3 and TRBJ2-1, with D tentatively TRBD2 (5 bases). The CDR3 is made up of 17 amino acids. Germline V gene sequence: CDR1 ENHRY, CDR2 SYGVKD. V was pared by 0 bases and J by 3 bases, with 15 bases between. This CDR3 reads CAISESRTCLYYNEQFF. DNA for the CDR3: TGTGCCATCAGTGAGTCCAGGACTTGTCTTTACTACAATGAGCAGTTCTTC.